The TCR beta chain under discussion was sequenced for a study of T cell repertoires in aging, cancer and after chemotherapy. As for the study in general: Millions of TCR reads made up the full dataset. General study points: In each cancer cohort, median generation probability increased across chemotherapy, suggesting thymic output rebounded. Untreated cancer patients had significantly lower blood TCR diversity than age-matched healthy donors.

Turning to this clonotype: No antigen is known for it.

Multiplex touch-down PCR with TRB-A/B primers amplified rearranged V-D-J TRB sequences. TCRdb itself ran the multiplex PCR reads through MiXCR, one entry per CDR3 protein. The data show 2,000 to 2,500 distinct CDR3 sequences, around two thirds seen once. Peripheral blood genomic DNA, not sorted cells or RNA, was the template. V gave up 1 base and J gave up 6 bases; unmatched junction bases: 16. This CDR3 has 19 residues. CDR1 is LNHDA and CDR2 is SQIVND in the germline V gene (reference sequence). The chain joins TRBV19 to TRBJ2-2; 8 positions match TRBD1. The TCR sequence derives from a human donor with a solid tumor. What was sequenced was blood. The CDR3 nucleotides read TGTGCCAGTAGTATAGTGGGGGCCAGGGGGCTTTTCTCCGCCGGGGAGCTGTTTTTT. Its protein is CASSIVGARGLFSAGELFF.